This T cell receptor (beta chain) is from a study of cytomegalovirus exposure and HLA in healthy donors. Researchers ran the PCR with 60 Vbeta and 13 Jbeta primers. Here immunoSEQ multiplex PCR was the method, and the copy in TCRdb shows in-frame clones only, minus some. The top ten clones hold roughly 10% of a sample with around 64,000 clones, 85% of them seen once. V was clipped by 3 bases and J by 3 bases; unmatched bases: 1. The CDR3 has 13 amino acids. CDR1 and CDR2 from the germline V gene are SEHNR and FQNEAQ (reference sequence). Every donor was a healthy person donating bone marrow. Study-wide findings and caveats: The authors later linked a missense DCLRE1C variant to TCR beta V- and J-gene trimming. A later analysis, which compared TCR beta chains of equal frequency, found the HLA-associated ones more clonally expanded. TRBV6-2, TRBV6-3 and some other V segments were unresolvable in 87-base-pair reads.

A remark on this clone: Its cognate antigen is unknown.

The chain uses TRBV7-9 and TRBJ1-1; 7 bases line up with TRBD1. This sequence originates from a female donor in good health and CMV-seronegative. Source material: PBMCs. The CDR3, as DNA: TGTGCCAGCAGCTTCGGACAGGACACTGAAGCTTTCTTT. Protein: CASSFGQDTEAFF.